This T cell receptor beta chain was captured in a study of cytomegalovirus exposure and HLA in healthy donors. Study results and caveats: Over 150 TCR beta chains were listed as cytomegalovirus-associated. Diagnosis of cytomegalovirus status made by the classifier reportedly showed high specificity and sensitivity. First-cohort TCR clusters were later found to tend to co-occur in the roughly 120 validation repertoires.

This clone was seen a single time. Its antigen is still unknown. Donors were drawn from the 120-subject validation cohort, separate from the 666-subject first cohort. TCRdb keeps only in-frame clones here, not all; method: immunoSEQ multiplex PCR. The sample has about 330,000 clones, approximately 86% seen once. The CDR3 is 14 residues long. The V and J ends lost 3 bases and 4 bases, in that order; junction bases with no gene match: 6. CDR1 is SEHNR, CDR2 FQNEAQ, per germline (reference sequence). The V call is TRBV7-9, the J call TRBJ2-7; 7 bases fit TRBD2. Sequencing was performed on PBMCs. This TCR was sampled from a woman aged 30 to 39 in good health and CMV-seropositive. The CDR3 loop is CASSLGGTEYEQYF. The CDR3 DNA reads as TGTGCCAGCAGCTTGGGGGGGACGGAGTACGAGCAGTACTTC.